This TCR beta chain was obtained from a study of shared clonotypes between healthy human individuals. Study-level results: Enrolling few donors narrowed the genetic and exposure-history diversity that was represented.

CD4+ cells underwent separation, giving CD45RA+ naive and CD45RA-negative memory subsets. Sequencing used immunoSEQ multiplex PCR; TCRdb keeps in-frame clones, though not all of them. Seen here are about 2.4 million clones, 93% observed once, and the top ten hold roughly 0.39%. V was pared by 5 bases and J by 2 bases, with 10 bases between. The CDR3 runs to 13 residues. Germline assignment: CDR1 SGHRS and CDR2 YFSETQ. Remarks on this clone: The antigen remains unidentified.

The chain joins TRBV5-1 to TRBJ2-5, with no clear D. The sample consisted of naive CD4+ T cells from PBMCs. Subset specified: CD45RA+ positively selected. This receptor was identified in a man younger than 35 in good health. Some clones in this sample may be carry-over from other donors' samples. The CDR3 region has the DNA TGCGCCAGCAGAAATGTACCACAAGAGACCCAGTACTTC. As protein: CASRNVPQETQYF. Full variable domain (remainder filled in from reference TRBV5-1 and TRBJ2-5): KAGVTQTPRYLIKTRGQQVTLSCSPISGHRSVSWYQQTPGQGLQFLFEYFSETQRNKGNFPGRFSGRQFSNSRSEMNVSTLELGDSALYLCASRNVPQETQYFGPGTRLLVL.